This T cell receptor beta chain was found in a study of regulatory T cells in long-lasting Graves disease. Study context: Patients with persistent Graves' disease had over 5 years of antithyroid drugs and persistent TSH receptor antibodies.

HTBI primers from iRepertoire and Arm-PCR of CDR3 regions yielded the TCR beta libraries. TCRdb reprocessed the multiplex PCR reads with MiXCR, giving one entry per CDR3 protein. Among roughly 400,000 distinct CDR3 sequences, roughly a fifth were seen once, and the ten largest hold about 13%. This clonotype came up a few times. Stated time point: persistent/refractory GD, antithyroid drugs over 5 years with positive TRAb. PBMCs provided the RNA from which the TCR library was made. In each case, Graves' disease was diagnosed per American Thyroid Association guidelines. Peripheral blood, at around 8.8 milliliters, went into EDTA tubes. Trimming removed 3 bases at V and 2 bases at J, with 14 bases between. Germline values: CDR1 MNHNS, CDR2 SASEGT. This CDR3 has 15 amino acids.

V and J are TRBV6-1 and TRBJ2-7; D is undetermined. This clonotype was obtained from a female donor with Graves disease. The material was peripheral blood mononuclear cells (PBMCs), obtained when the disease was refractory, from a patient treated with antithyroid drugs. The CDR3 reads CASSDGSYWAYEQYF. The CDR3 bases are TGTGCCAGCAGTGACGGATCGTATTGGGCCTACGAGCAGTACTTC.